This TCR beta chain was documented in a study of human T cells and chemical hapten exposure. General study points: While controls formed fewer of them, expanded TCRs formed significantly more large CDR3 similarity clusters.

TCRdb re-called the RACE reads through MiXCR, storing one row per CDR3 protein. The sample gives 210,000 or so distinct CDR3 sequences, more than 20% of which show up once; roughly 2.3% is in the top ten. About this clonotype itself: The antigen remains undetermined.

Regarding time point: patch test 3, about 24 weeks after DPC sensitization. Treatment defined: therapeutic diphenylcyclopropenone sensitization with weekly scalp DPC. CDR1 KGHDR and CDR2 SFDVKD come from the germline V gene. Trimming removed 5 bases from V and 4 bases from J, with 13 bases in between. This CDR3 has 14 residues. The chain recombines TRBV24-1 with TRBJ1-2; tentative D call: TRBD1 (6 bases). This specimen was whole blood, taken in connection with sensitization to the hapten diphenylcyclopropenone (DPC). The sequence was collected from a woman aged 35 to 49 with alopecia areata. Some clones in this sample may be carry-over from other donors' samples. This CDR3 is CATSGPDRLYGYTF. The CDR3, as DNA: TGTGCCACCAGTGGTCCGGACAGACTCTATGGCTACACCTTC.